This is a list of T cell receptor beta chains from one sample in a study of metastatic and nonmetastatic thyroid tumors. TCRdb reanalyzed the PCR reads with MiXCR. The sample carries approximately 65,000 clones, 4% to 4.5% recorded once. Sequenced sample: blood. The receptors come from a female donor with papillary thyroid cancer or a benign thyroid nodule (not recorded which). Some clones in this sample may be carry-over from other donors' samples. The conserved cysteine and the conserved F or W are not part of the CDR3 here. The order of the fields is V gene, J gene, CDR3 length, CDR3 protein.

>TRBV7-6|TRBJ1-6|14
ASSASFGQGRSPLH
>TRBV20-1|TRBJ1-2|14
SASFRKTGTNYGYT
>TRBV5-1|TRBJ2-1|15
ASSLQSGGVLQYEQF
>TRBV6-2/TRBV6-3|TRBJ2-1|12
ASSYDRGLSEQF
>TRBV6-1|TRBJ2-5|12
ASRGARTGVPQY
>TRBV20-1|TRBJ1-4|11
SARGLVGEKLF
>TRBV20-1|TRBJ2-5|13
SANGRVKGGETQY
>TRBV2|TRBJ2-1|11
ASRVGSYNEQF
>TRBV6-1|TRBJ2-2|17
ASSEKDRGAVGPSGELF
>TRBV2|TRBJ1-5|12
ASRGGQVNQPQH
>TRBV7-3|TRBJ2-1|12
ASSLGQDYNEQF
>TRBV30|TRBJ1-6|11
AWSGNFLTPLH
>TRBV7-8|TRBJ2-3|15
ASSYPASGGDTDTQY
>TRBV7-3|TRBJ2-3|11
ASSLNSGDTQY
>TRBV20-1|TRBJ1-1|9
SGQQNTEAF
>TRBV18|TRBJ1-2|15
ASSPLKPPEGSYGYT
>TRBV10-3|TRBJ1-4|13
AISDATTTNEKLF
>TRBV7-6|TRBJ2-2|15
ASSLEADGANTGELF
>TRBV28|TRBJ1-1|10
ASNTGGTEAF
>TRBV12-3/TRBV12-4|TRBJ1-5|10
ASSFTDQPQH
>TRBV29-1|TRBJ1-1|11
SARQGLNTEAF
>TRBV7-6|TRBJ2-7|12
ASSLEQGAYEQY
>TRBV19|TRBJ2-2|11
ASSPRLWRELF
>TRBV30|TRBJ2-5|12
AWSLQRGPETQY
>TRBV7-6|TRBJ2-1|12
ASSFFGRGNEQF
>TRBV5-1|TRBJ1-4|12
ASTLGTGGEKLF
>TRBV2|TRBJ1-4|13
ASKRETGVGEKLF
>TRBV5-6|TRBJ2-5|12
ASSLSRGLDTQY
>TRBV19|TRBJ2-1|13
ASRPLQGGGNEQF
>TRBV19|TRBJ2-2|14
ASRPPGQGNTGELF
>TRBV12-3/TRBV12-4|TRBJ1-4|12
ASSLAGQGEKLF
>TRBV5-4|TRBJ1-2|13
ASSLVYPPTGGYT
>TRBV3-1|TRBJ2-4|13
ASSQGLATTLIQY
>TRBV11-2|TRBJ2-2|15
AGSLWGLAGDSGELF
>TRBV5-6|TRBJ1-2|12
ASSLSVWNYGYT
>TRBV5-6|TRBJ2-1|13
ASSSLAISYNEQF
>TRBV13|TRBJ2-2|15
ASSPSRVVGNTGELF
>TRBV6-2/TRBV6-3|TRBJ2-3|15
ASSYSGQGYGTDTQY
>TRBV28|TRBJ1-2|12
ASSFPGVRYGYT